One sample yielded the 13 T cell receptor beta chains listed below, sequenced in a study of cytomegalovirus exposure and HLA in healthy donors. A multiplex PCR was run with 60 Vbeta primers and 13 Jbeta primers. Measured with immunoSEQ multiplex PCR; TCRdb has only the in-frame clones, and not every one. Of 120,000 to 150,000 clones in the sample, around 77% are singletons; the top ten hold approximately 4.9%. Material for sequencing was PBMCs. The receptors come from a woman in her forties or fifties in good health and CMV-seronegative.

This clone was counted a few times. The chain carries TRBV5-6 and TRBJ1-5, with D unclear. The CDR3 is 14 residues long. Germline CDR1 is SGHDT and CDR2 is YYEEEE. V lost 4 bases and J lost 0, with 8 bases in between. Here the CDR3 reads CASSPNYSNQPQHF. The CDR3 bases are TGTGCCAGCAGCCCTAACTATAGCAATCAGCCCCAGCATTTT.

This clone was detected only a few times. The V gene is TRBV19, the J gene TRBJ2-1; D possibly corresponds to TRBD2 (5 bases). V was trimmed by 3 bases and J by 12 bases, leaving 15 bases between them. Germline CDR1 reads LNHDA; CDR2 reads SQIVND (reference sequence). The CDR3 extends over 13 amino acids. The CDR3 region has the DNA TGTGCCAGTAGTATCCCACCCGGGGAAGTGCAGTTCTTC. Its translation: CASSIPPGEVQFF.

The V call is TRBV19, the J call TRBJ1-6; TRBD1 aligns across 10 bases. V lost 7 bases, J lost 0 bases, and 6 bases stayed unmatched. The CDR3 contains 17 residues. From germline, CDR1 is LNHDA and CDR2 SQIVND (reference sequence). CDR3 nucleotide sequence: TGTGCCAGTACCCCGGGACAGGGGATCTCCTATAATTCACCCCTCCACTTT. It encodes CASTPGQGISYNSPLHF.

V and J are TRBV9 and TRBJ2-7; TRBD1 agrees at 11 bases. CDR1 and CDR2 from the germline V gene are SGDLS and YYNGEE. Unmatched junction bases numbered 11, after V lost 4 bases and J lost 5 bases. CDR3 size: 16 residues. The CDR3 DNA is TGTGCCAGCAGCCGACTCCGGACAGGGGGCCGCAACGAGCAGTACTTC. It is translated as CASSRLRTGGRNEQYF.

Regarding this clone: Germline and junction disagree at one end, which may indicate a read error. The J gene is TRBJ2-7, the V gene TRBV5-4; possibly TRBD2 for D (6 bases). CDR1 is SGHNT and CDR2 is YYREEE in the germline V gene (reference sequence). The CDR3 is made up of 14 amino acids. CDR3 sequence: CASSLRPSVYEQCF. Here the CDR3 DNA reads TGTGCCAGCAGCTTGCGGCCTAGCGTCTACGAGCAGTGCTTC.

This clone occurred a few times. V usage is TRBV5-5 and J usage is TRBJ1-4, with 7 bases that match TRBD1. CDR3 size: 14 residues. Germline V lookup: CDR1 SGHKS, CDR2 YYEKEE (reference sequence). With 2 bases clipped from V and 7 bases from J, the junction kept 5 bases outside the gene matches. The CDR3 reads CASSLEGAGEKLFF. In nucleotides, the CDR3 is TGTGCCAGCAGCTTAGAGGGGGCGGGTGAAAAACTGTTTTTT.

The chain has TRBV2 and TRBJ1-5, with TRBD1 identical over 7 bases. The ends lost 3 bases at V and 4 bases at J; junction bases unmatched: 6. Germline CDR1 is SNHLY and CDR2 is FYNNEI. The CDR3 is 15 amino acids. The CDR3 region is CASSEDRSPNQPQHF. The CDR3 DNA reads TGTGCCAGCAGTGAGGACAGGAGCCCAAATCAGCCCCAGCATTTT.

This chain links TRBV2 with TRBJ2-3; 8 bases are shared with TRBD2. J lost 1 base, V lost 4 bases, and 4 bases had no gene match. Germline-derived CDR1 and CDR2 are SNHLY and FYNNEI. The CDR3 length is 15 residues. CDR3 protein: CASSGGSGGTDTQYF. CDR3 bases: TGTGCCAGCAGTGGTGGTAGCGGGGGCACAGATACGCAGTATTTT.

J is TRBJ2-2 and V is TRBV5-1, with 7 bases matching TRBD2. The J segment lost 4 bases and the V segment lost 5 bases, leaving 5 bases of the junction unmatched. The length of the CDR3 is 14 residues. Germline loops: CDR1 SGHRS, CDR2 YFSETQ. The CDR3 is CASRGEGSTGELFF. The CDR3, as DNA: TGCGCCAGCAGAGGGGAGGGGAGCACCGGGGAGCTGTTTTTT.

The J gene is TRBJ2-1, the V gene TRBV5-5; 14 nucleotides align to TRBD2. This CDR3 is 16 amino acids long. Germline loops: CDR1 SGHKS, CDR2 YYEKEE (reference sequence). J lost 14 bases, V lost 0 bases, and 10 bases had no gene match. CDR3 sequence: CASSLGLAGGPAGEFF. The CDR3 DNA follows: TGTGCCAGCAGCTTGGGACTAGCGGGGGGGCCGGCTGGCGAGTTCTTC. Together with reference TRBV5-5 and TRBJ2-1, the CDR3 gives the full variable domain: DAGVTQSPTHLIKTRGQQVTLRCSPISGHKSVSWYQQVLGQGPQFIFQYYEKEERGRGNFPDRFSARQFPNYSSELNVNALLLGDSALYLCASSLGLAGGPAGEFFGPGTRLTVL.

CDR3 DNA sequence: TGTGCCAGCAGATACTATCAGGGAATCAATCAGCCCCAGCATTTT. Encoded protein: CASRYYQGINQPQHF. The rearrangement links TRBV28 to TRBJ1-5; D is perhaps TRBD1 (5 bases). CDR1 MDHEN and CDR2 SYDVKM come from the germline V gene. Trimming shortened V by 6 bases and J by 3 bases, and 15 bases separated the two germline ends. The CDR3 spans 15 residues. Full variable domain (outside the CDR3, taken from reference TRBV28 and TRBJ1-5): DVKVTQSSRYLVKRTGEKVFLECVQDMDHENMFWYRQDPGLGLRLIYFSYDVKMKEKGDIPEGYSVSREKKERFSLILESASTNQTSMYLCASRYYQGINQPQHFGDGTRLSIL.

The chain links TRBV6-1 to TRBJ1-5; 7 bases are a match to TRBD1. Germline assignment: CDR1 MNHNS and CDR2 SASEGT. This CDR3 comprises 15 residues. J was trimmed by 6 bases and V by 4 bases; bases with no gene match: 9. The CDR3: CASSAPDRVGQPQHF. The CDR3 nucleotides are TGTGCCAGCAGTGCCCCAGACAGGGTGGGTCAGCCCCAGCATTTT.

V gene TRBV6-1 combines with J gene TRBJ2-7, with 7 nucleotides matching TRBD1. V was pared by 6 bases and J by 4 bases, with 6 bases of the junction left unmatched. CDR3 length: 13 residues. The germline gives CDR1 MNHNS, CDR2 SASEGT. CDR3 bases: TGTGCCAGCAGGTACAGGGGACCTTACGAGCAGTACTTC. Translating gives CASRYRGPYEQYF.